This T cell receptor (beta chain) originates from a study of Ad26.COV2.S vaccination and SARS-CoV-2 variants. At the level of the study: Ad26.COV2.S, an intramuscular injection, was given once or twice 56 days apart.

Of note for this clone: Its matching antigen is unknown.

Sequenced by immunoSEQ multiplex PCR; TCRdb stores in-frame clones only, minus some. Of some 340,000 clones in the sample, roughly 86% are singletons; the top ten hold more than 1.5%. Study findings and constraints: Similar non-spike TCR breadth was observed in recipients of vaccine and of placebo.

Treatment: some 19 received Ad26.COV2.S at low or high dose, single or two shots; about 5 received placebo; per-sample allocation not given. Sampling occurred on day 63 after the first vaccine or placebo injection. An Ad26 vector carrying the Wuhan-strain SARS-CoV-2 spike served as the vaccine. Germline loops: CDR1 MGHDK, CDR2 SYGVNS. V was pared by 2 bases and J by 0 bases, with 4 bases between. The CDR3 is 13 amino acids. This TCR was sampled from a person aged 18 to 65 who received the Ad26.COV2.S COVID-19 vaccine or a placebo. V usage is TRBV25-1 and J usage is TRBJ2-5; the D is unclear. This specimen consisted of peripheral blood, obtained in a trial of Ad26.COV2.S vaccine versus placebo. As DNA, the CDR3 is TGTGCCAGCAGTGAACACAACCAAGAGACCCAGTACTTC. It specifies CASSEHNQETQYF. The full variable domain, rest sourced from reference TRBV25-1 and TRBJ2-5, is EADIYQTPRYLVIGTGKKITLECSQTMGHDKMYWYQQDPGMELHLIHYSYGVNSTEKGDLSSESTVSRIRTEHFPLTLESARPSHTSQYLCASSEHNQETQYFGPGTRLLVL.